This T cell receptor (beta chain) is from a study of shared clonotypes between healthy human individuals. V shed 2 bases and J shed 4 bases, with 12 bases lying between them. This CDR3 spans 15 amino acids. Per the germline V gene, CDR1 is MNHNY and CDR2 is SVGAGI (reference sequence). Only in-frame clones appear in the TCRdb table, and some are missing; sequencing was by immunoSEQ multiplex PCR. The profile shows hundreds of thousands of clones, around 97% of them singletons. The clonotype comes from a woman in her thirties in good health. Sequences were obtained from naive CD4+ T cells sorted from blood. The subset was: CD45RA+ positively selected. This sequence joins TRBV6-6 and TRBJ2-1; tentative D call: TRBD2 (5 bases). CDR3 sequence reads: CASSYEATGYNEQFF. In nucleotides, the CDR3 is TGTGCCAGCAGTTACGAAGCGACGGGGTACAATGAGCAGTTCTTC.